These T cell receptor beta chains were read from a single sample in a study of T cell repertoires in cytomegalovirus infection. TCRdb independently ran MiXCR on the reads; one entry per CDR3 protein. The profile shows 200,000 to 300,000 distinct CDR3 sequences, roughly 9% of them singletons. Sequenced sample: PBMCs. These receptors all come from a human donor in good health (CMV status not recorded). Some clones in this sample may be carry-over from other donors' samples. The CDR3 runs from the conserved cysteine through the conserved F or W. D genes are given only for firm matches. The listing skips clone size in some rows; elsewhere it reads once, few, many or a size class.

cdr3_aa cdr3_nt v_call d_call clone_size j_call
CASSPRDRGPLTEAFF TGTGCCAGCAGCCCTCGGGACAGGGGGCCGCTCACTGAAGCTTTCTTT TRBV7-2 TRBD1 many TRBJ1-1
CASSLGQGNEQYF TGCGCCAGCAGCTTGGGGCAGGGCAACGAGCAGTACTTC TRBV5-1 NA many TRBJ2-7
CSARRSGRANEQYF TGCAGTGCTAGACGAAGCGGGAGGGCCAACGAGCAGTACTTC TRBV20-1 TRBD2 many TRBJ2-7
CASSTPGLAGEQYF TGTGCCAGCAGCACTCCGGGACTAGCGGGGGAGCAGTACTTC TRBV7-2 TRBD2 many TRBJ2-4
CASSFGGRSGELFF TGTGCCAGCAGTTTCGGGGGGCGAAGCGGGGAGCTGTTTTTT TRBV12-3/TRBV12-4 NA many TRBJ2-2
CASSSPQREIPDTQYF TGTGCCAGCAGTTCCCCCCAGCGGGAGATCCCAGATACGCAGTATTTT TRBV6-2/TRBV6-3 TRBD2 NA TRBJ2-3
CASSPQVNYGYTF TGTGCCAGCAGTCCACAGGTCAACTATGGCTACACCTTC TRBV2 NA NA TRBJ1-2
CASSLARTGQGSEAFF TGTGCCAGCAGCTTAGCGCGGACAGGGCAGGGATCTGAAGCTTTCTTT TRBV7-2 TRBD1 many TRBJ1-1
CASSLALGSGRRDTQYF TGTGCCAGCAGTTTAGCGCTGGGTAGCGGGAGGAGAGATACGCAGTATTTT TRBV12-3/TRBV12-4 TRBD2 few TRBJ2-3
CASSLTKTLHF TGCGCCAGCAGCTTGACTAAAACCCTCCACTTT TRBV5-1 NA NA TRBJ1-6
CSASPWTDLKRGQYF TGCAGTGCTTCCCCTTGGACAGACCTTAAGAGGGGGCAGTACTTC TRBV20-1 NA NA TRBJ2-5
CASSQDGNTIYF TGCGCCAGCAGCCAAGATGGAAACACCATATATTTT TRBV4-1 NA many TRBJ1-3
CASSVASGASYEQYF TGTGCCAGCAGTGTAGCATCAGGGGCCTCCTACGAGCAGTACTTC TRBV25-1 NA NA TRBJ2-7
CASSIGGPSYEQYF TGTGCCAGCAGTATAGGTGGACCCTCCTACGAGCAGTACTTC TRBV28 NA many TRBJ2-7
CASSQDQRDRVRGYTF TGCGCCAGCAGCCAAGATCAGCGGGACAGGGTTCGCGGCTACACCTTC TRBV4-3 TRBD1 many TRBJ1-2
CASSLGASGSGEQFF TGTGCCAGCAGCTTAGGGGCTAGCGGGAGTGGTGAGCAGTTCTTC TRBV7-6 TRBD2 many TRBJ2-1
CASSLEGRLATETQYF TGCGCCAGCAGCTTGGAAGGGAGACTAGCTACAGAGACCCAGTACTTC TRBV5-1 TRBD2 once TRBJ2-5
CASSPGLAGGSYNEQFF TGTGCCAGCAGCCCTGGACTAGCGGGAGGCTCCTACAATGAGCAGTTCTTC TRBV7-2 TRBD2 many TRBJ2-1
CASRPTGGRYTGELFF TGTGCCAGCAGGCCGACAGGGGGTCGGTACACCGGGGAGCTGTTTTTT TRBV6-2/TRBV6-3 TRBD1 NA TRBJ2-2
CASSLRQGWGSNYGYTF TGTGCCAGCAGCTTAAGGCAGGGCTGGGGCAGCAACTATGGCTACACCTTC TRBV7-9 NA many TRBJ1-2
CASTRTGNEQFF TGTGCCAGCACCAGGACAGGGAATGAGCAGTTCTTC TRBV25-1 TRBD1 many TRBJ2-1
CASSLGQKKLFF TGTGCCAGCAGCTTGGGTCAGAAAAAACTGTTTTTT TRBV7-2 NA many TRBJ1-4
CASSLVPSGGAGTGELFF TGTGCCAGCAGCTTAGTTCCTAGCGGGGGGGCCGGGACCGGGGAGCTGTTTTTT TRBV7-2 TRBD2 many TRBJ2-2
CASTGTGSSYNYGYTF TGTGCTTCAACCGGGACAGGGAGCTCATACAACTATGGCTACACCTTC TRBV30 TRBD1 few TRBJ1-2
CASSQTSGGPDTQYF TGTGCCAGCAGCCAAACTAGCGGGGGGCCAGATACGCAGTATTTT TRBV7-9 TRBD2 many TRBJ2-3
CASSLAVTSGTPYEQYF TGTGCCAGCAGCTTAGCGGTGACTAGCGGGACCCCCTACGAGCAGTACTTC TRBV7-8 TRBD2 few TRBJ2-7
CASSLDPMNTEAFF TGTGCCAGCAGCTTAGATCCCATGAACACTGAAGCTTTCTTT TRBV12-3/TRBV12-4 NA many TRBJ1-1
CASSWTSGSTDTQYF TGTGCCAGCAGCTGGACTAGCGGAAGCACAGATACGCAGTATTTT TRBV2 TRBD2 many TRBJ2-3
CASSNPRGADTQYF TGCGCCAGCAGCAACCCTCGGGGCGCAGATACGCAGTATTTT TRBV5-1 NA many TRBJ2-3
CSARGDRQTSSYEQYF TGCAGTGCTAGAGGGGATCGGCAGACCAGCTCCTACGAGCAGTACTTC TRBV20-1 NA many TRBJ2-7
CASSFDRGLSEAFF TGTGCCAGCAGTTTTGACAGGGGATTAAGTGAAGCTTTCTTT TRBV7-8 TRBD1 many TRBJ1-1
CSARTDANSPLHF TGCAGCGCTAGGACAGACGCAAATTCACCCCTCCACTTT TRBV29-1 NA few TRBJ1-6
CASSELGAHGYTF TGTGCCAGCAGTGAACTGGGGGCGCATGGCTACACCTTC TRBV2 NA few TRBJ1-2
CASSLGFNEKLFF TGTGCCAGCAGTTTAGGGTTTAATGAAAAACTGTTTTTT TRBV12-3/TRBV12-4 NA many TRBJ1-4
CASSPPRSGTEAFF TGTGCCAGCAGTCCTCCAAGGTCCGGAACTGAAGCTTTCTTT TRBV6-2/TRBV6-3 NA many TRBJ1-1
CASSLGQGSQGYTF TGTGCCAGCAGCTTAGGACAGGGCTCACAGGGCTACACCTTC TRBV7-2 TRBD1 many TRBJ1-2
CASSLNQYSSGNTIYF TGTGCCAGCAGCTTAAATCAGTATAGCTCTGGAAACACCATATATTTT TRBV7-2 NA NA TRBJ1-3